These 7 T cell receptor beta chains were sequenced from one sample in a study of T cell responses to AZD1222 COVID-19 vaccine. The protocol was immunoSEQ multiplex PCR, while the TCRdb copy is restricted to in-frame clones and leaves out a portion. Of about 150,000 clones listed, over 75% are singletons. The sequences come from peripheral blood, collected on day 0 of AZD1222 vaccination. The receptors derive from an adult in good health.

The count of this clone is one. CDR3 residues: CATSDLARGVGELFF. DNA for the CDR3: TGTGCCACCAGTGATTTGGCTAGAGGAGTCGGGGAGCTGTTTTTT. This chain links TRBV24-1 with TRBJ2-2; D gene uncertain. V was cut by 0 bases and J by 7 bases, with 11 bases left in between. CDR1 and CDR2 (germline): KGHDR, SFDVKD. This CDR3 has 15 amino acids.

This rearrangement joins TRBV19 to TRBJ1-2, with 8 bases lining up with TRBD1. CDR1 and CDR2 (germline): LNHDA, SQIVND (reference sequence). V lost 7 bases and J lost 8; bases outside the gene matches: 12. This CDR3 spans 14 amino acids. Written as DNA, the CDR3 is TGTGCCAGTAACGACAGGGGCCATGCTTGGGGCTACACCTTC. Protein sequence: CASNDRGHAWGYTF.

This rearrangement joins TRBV6-5 to TRBJ2-5; D ambiguous. The ends were cut back, 7 bases at V and 5 bases at J, with 8 bases in the middle. CDR1 and CDR2 (germline): MNHEY, SVGAGI. CDR3 length equals 11 residues. The CDR3, as DNA: TGTGCCAGCACAGTCGTCGAGACCCAGTACTTC. Protein: CASTVVETQYF.

The rearrangement links TRBV10-3 to TRBJ2-7; D might be TRBD2 (6 bases). V gave up 4 bases and J gave up 3 bases, with 13 bases separating them. The CDR3 is made up of 14 amino acids. CDR1 ENHRY and CDR2 SYGVKD come from the germline V gene. The CDR3 spells CAISGGVSNYEQYF. The CDR3 region has the DNA TGTGCCATCAGTGGGGGGGTTAGTAACTACGAGCAGTACTTC.

The chain combines TRBV6-5 with TRBJ2-2, with 13 bases lining up with TRBD2. From germline, CDR1 is MNHEY and CDR2 SVGAGI. V lost 5 bases, J lost 5 bases, and 2 bases stayed unmatched. The CDR3 consists of 15 residues. The CDR3 loop reads CASSTTSGRTGELFF. The CDR3 region has the DNA TGTGCCAGCAGTACGACTAGCGGGAGGACCGGGGAGCTGTTTTTT.

This chain links TRBV6-5 with TRBJ1-1; no clear D. The V end was cut by 2 bases, the J end by 4 bases, with 11 bases between. The CDR3 loop spans 14 amino acids. CDR1 and CDR2 from the germline V gene are MNHEY and SVGAGI. CDR3 in amino acids: CASSYQVRGTEAFF. As DNA, the CDR3 is TGTGCCAGCAGTTACCAGGTGCGTGGCACTGAAGCTTTCTTT.

This clone was counted once. This chain connects TRBV6-5 to TRBJ1-5; TRBD1 is a possible D gene (6 bases). The CDR3 has 15 amino acids. Trimming left V 7 bases short and J 5 bases short, with 18 bases between. In germline, CDR1 is MNHEY, CDR2 SVGAGI. CDR3 coding DNA: TGTGCCAGCACCAGAACAGGGATCAATTATCAGCCCCAGCATTTT. This encodes CASTRTGINYQPQHF.